These 19 T cell receptor beta chains were all obtained from the same sample, sequenced in a study of response to subunit inactivated influenza vaccine (dated by TCRdb to between 2017 and 2018). Library construction relied on RT-PCR. Sequenced using an Illumina HiSeq 2500. The public reads were run again by TCRdb, first through fastp at Q25 and then through MiXCR, and only productive beta chains were kept. Merged by CDR3 protein, the rows form single entries marked with the most common genes and DNA. Present in this sample are approximately 530,000 distinct CDR3 sequences, around 8% of which were seen just once. The ten largest clones add up to roughly 13% of the sample. The source material was PBMCs from blood, sampled roughly 24 months after vaccination. These receptors were collected from a man between 50 and 69 years old who received an inactivated influenza vaccine. Donor details come from another sample of the same person, matched by shared clones.

This clonotype has only a few counts. The V and J genes are TRBV28 and TRBJ2-2; 7 positions agree with TRBD1. The V gene's germline CDR1 is MDHEN and CDR2 SYDVKM. After removal of 10 bases from V and 9 bases from J, the junction contained 14 bases not matched to a gene. CDR3 length equals 14 residues. CDR3 residues: CATRLRDSSWELFF. The CDR3, as DNA: TGTGCCACCAGGCTCCGGGACAGTTCTTGGGAGCTGTTTTTT.

V and J are TRBV4-3 and TRBJ2-1; D ambiguous. V was cut by 1 base and J by 6 bases, with 7 bases left in between. CDR3 length: 13 residues. In germline, CDR1 is LGHNA, CDR2 YSLEER. CDR3 residues: CASSQGRTNEQFF. The CDR3 nucleotides read TGCGCCAGCAGCCAAGGGCGGACCAATGAGCAGTTCTTC.

This clonotype was found a few times. DNA for the CDR3: TGCAGTGCTAGAGTCCTAGCGGGGGGTCGCGAGACCCAGTACTTC. Translating it yields CSARVLAGGRETQYF. The rearrangement links TRBV20-1 to TRBJ2-5; 11 bases are a match to TRBD2. CDR1 DFQATT and CDR2 SNEGSKA come from the germline V gene (reference sequence). The CDR3 has 15 amino acids. J was trimmed by 5 bases and V by 1 base; bases with no gene match: 6.

This clonotype was seen a handful of times. V is TRBV7-8 and J is TRBJ2-5, with unresolved D. The germline V and J ends were trimmed by 0 bases and 1 base, with 6 bases remaining between them. Germline CDR1 SGHVS, CDR2 FQNEAQ. This CDR3 spans 14 amino acids. Here the CDR3 reads CASSLAAPQETQYF. CDR3 DNA sequence: TGTGCCAGCAGCTTAGCGGCACCCCAAGAGACCCAGTACTTC.

The CDR3 DNA reads as TGCGCCAGCAGCCAAGGGGCGAGTACTGAAGCTTTCTTT. Its protein is CASSQGASTEAFF. This chain connects TRBV4-1 to TRBJ1-1; no reliable D call. Germline assignment: CDR1 MGHRA and CDR2 YSYEKL. V was pared by 1 base and J by 5 bases, with 8 bases between. CDR3 length: 13 amino acids.

The chain employs TRBV18 and TRBJ2-1, with D unclear. Trimming removed 0 bases from V and 5 bases from J, with 11 bases in between. The CDR3 consists of 15 residues. Germline V gives CDR1 KGHSH, CDR2 LQKENI. The CDR3 spells CASSPPPPRDNEQFF. As DNA, the CDR3 is TGTGCCAGCTCACCACCGCCCCCTCGCGACAATGAGCAGTTCTTC. Combining the CDR3 with reference TRBV18 and TRBJ2-1 gives the whole variable domain NAGVMQNPRHLVRRRGQEARLRCSPMKGHSHVYWYRQLPEEGLKFMVYLQKENIIDESGMPKERFSAEFPKEGPSILRIQQVVRGDSAAYFCASSPPPPRDNEQFFGPGTRLTVL.

This clonotype appeared many times. The chain links TRBV20-1 to TRBJ2-7; D possibly corresponds to TRBD2 (5 bases). The CDR3 spans 14 residues. V was trimmed by 5 bases and J by 0 bases, leaving 14 bases between them. CDR1 and CDR2 from the germline V gene are DFQATT and SNEGSKA (reference sequence). CDR3 amino acids: CSASPYGNSYEQYF. The DNA of the CDR3 is TGCAGTGCTTCCCCTTACGGGAACTCCTACGAGCAGTACTTC.

This clonotype was counted only a few times. This sequence joins TRBV20-1 and TRBJ2-3, with 10 bases that match TRBD2. CDR3 length: 15 amino acids. CDR1 and CDR2 from the germline V gene are DFQATT and SNEGSKA (reference sequence). The V segment lost 7 bases and the J segment 6 bases; nucleotides outside the gene matches: 13. CDR3 DNA sequence: TGCAGTGGTAAAACGGAGCGGGGGGGGCCTGATACGCAGTATTTT. Translation gives CSGKTERGGPDTQYF.

CDR3 protein: CSARDPWTGSSNQPQHF. The DNA of the CDR3 is TGCAGTGCTAGAGATCCCTGGACGGGGAGTAGCAATCAGCCCCAGCATTTT. The chain employs TRBV20-1 and TRBJ1-5; no definite D call. The V end was cut by 0 bases, the J end by 0 bases, with 15 bases between. The CDR3 extends over 17 amino acids. CDR1 and CDR2 from the germline V gene are DFQATT and SNEGSKA (reference sequence).

This clonotype was picked up many times. The chain joins TRBV12-3 or TRBV12-4 to TRBJ2-3; D remains unclear. The CDR3 totals 12 residues. V lost 4 bases and J lost 9, with 11 bases in between. The CDR3 bases are TGTGCCAGCAGTTCAGCCCTAGGAACGCAGTATTTT. Amino acids: CASSSALGTQYF.

This clonotype was detected ten times or more. This chain uses TRBV7-9 with TRBJ2-3; TRBD1 might be the D (5 bases). The V gene lost 7 bases and the J gene lost 3 bases, with 11 bases spanning the gap. Germline V gene lookup returns CDR1 SEHNR and CDR2 FQNEAQ (reference sequence). CDR3 length: 13 amino acids. The CDR3 sequence: CASIRVGTDTQYF. The CDR3 DNA reads TGTGCCAGCATCAGGGTGGGGACAGATACGCAGTATTTT.

This clonotype was seen only a few times. Sequence at one end of the junction differs from germline and may be a read error. The CDR3 DNA reads as TGTGTCAGCAGCTTAGCCACGGGCACCGGGGAGCTGTTTTTT. Translating it yields CVSSLATGTGELFF. The chain uses TRBV7-2 and TRBJ2-2; no clear D gene. CDR3 length: 14 amino acids. Germline assignment: CDR1 SGHTA and CDR2 FQGNSA.

This clonotype was counted between two and nine times. The chain recombines TRBV12-3 or TRBV12-4 with TRBJ1-4, with a weak D call TRBD1 (6 bases). V lost 6 bases to trimming and J lost 5 bases, with 13 bases between them. The CDR3 totals 14 residues. CDR3: CASSLQGANEKLFF. The CDR3 coding sequence is TGTGCCAGCAGCCTACAGGGAGCGAATGAAAAACTGTTTTTT.

The CDR3 region has the DNA TGTGCCAGCAGCTTCGGGCGACGCAAAGAGGGCACCCTACAGTTCTTC. Amino acids: CASSFGRRKEGTLQFF. This rearrangement joins TRBV7-8 to TRBJ2-1; TRBD2 is a possible D gene (5 bases). This CDR3 contains 16 residues. V lost 3 bases and J 13 bases, leaving 25 bases between the germline ends. Germline V gene lookup returns CDR1 SGHVS and CDR2 FQNEAQ.

This rearrangement joins TRBV20-1 to TRBJ2-7, with D tentatively TRBD1 or TRBD2 (5 bases each). The CDR3 is 15 amino acids. Germline V gene sequence: CDR1 DFQATT, CDR2 SNEGSKA (reference sequence). V was shortened by 3 bases and J by 3 bases, with 18 bases between the two germline ends. This CDR3 is CSASRGRDRSYEQYV. Written as DNA, the CDR3 is TGCAGTGCTAGCCGCGGCCGGGACCGCAGCTACGAGCAGTACGTC.

This clonotype was counted ten times or more. The chain combines TRBV3-1 with TRBJ2-2; D is uncertain. Per the germline V gene, CDR1 is LGHDT and CDR2 is YNNKEL (reference sequence). This CDR3 spans 14 amino acids. The ends were cut back, 2 bases at V and 5 bases at J, with 9 bases in the middle. The CDR3 spells CASSQLEGTGELFF. The CDR3 DNA reads TGTGCCAGCAGCCAATTGGAAGGTACCGGGGAGCTGTTTTTT.

This sequence joins TRBV4-1 and TRBJ1-2, with 7 bases aligning to TRBD1. CDR1 and CDR2 from the germline V gene are MGHRA and YSYEKL. V was clipped by 0 bases and J by 4 bases; unmatched bases: 2. The length of the CDR3 is 14 residues. For the CDR3, the DNA is TGCGCCAGCAGCCAAGAAGGACAGGCCTATGGCTACACCTTC. This gives the protein CASSQEGQAYGYTF.

This clonotype appeared many times. The chain carries TRBV29-1 and TRBJ1-1, with D uncertain. The length of the CDR3 is 11 residues. V was clipped by 5 bases and J by 0 bases, with 4 bases between them. Germline values: CDR1 SQVTM, CDR2 ANQGSEA. CDR3 sequence reads: CSVRVNTEAFF. CDR3 DNA sequence: TGCAGCGTTCGGGTGAACACTGAAGCTTTCTTT.

This clonotype turned up a few times. The chain joins TRBV20-1 to TRBJ2-7; D unresolved. The V end was cut by 1 base, the J end by 7 bases, with 11 bases between. The CDR3 covers 12 residues. Germline V gene sequence: CDR1 DFQATT, CDR2 SNEGSKA (reference sequence). In DNA form, the CDR3 reads TGCAGTGCTAGAGCACCTATGGGGGAGCAGTACTTC. Its translation: CSARAPMGEQYF.